The next 30 T cell receptor beta chains were all read from a single sample in a study of CXCR3-negative and CXCR3-positive naive CD8 T cells. Findings and caveats of the study: In CXCR3-positive naive cells, the TRB CDR3s were more hydrophobic than in CXCR3-negative naive cells.

The antigens these receptors bind are not known. In preparing the TRB cDNA libraries, 5' RACE with UMI labels was used. From the 5' RACE reads, TCRdb lists one entry per CDR3 protein and no DNA. This repertoire comprises around 160,000 distinct CDR3 sequences; its ten largest clones make up 0.25% to 0.3%. Sequenced: naive CXCR3+ CD8+ T cells from blood. The subset was: CD45RO-CCR7+CD27+CD95- naive CD8+ T cells expressing CXCR3 (TNR3+). The origin of the receptors is a human donor in good health. Some clones in this sample may be carry-over from other donors' samples.

The chain joins TRBV4-1 to TRBJ1-2; TCRdb's D gene call, TRBD1, goes unchecked for lack of DNA. The CDR3 contains 17 residues. The germline V gene has CDR1 MGHRA and CDR2 YSYEKL. This chain's CDR3 is CASSQDPGAGGAYGYTF.

CDR3 residues: CASSAGNSGDTQYF. The chain combines TRBV2 with TRBJ2-3; TCRdb names TRBD1, which stays unverified in the absence of DNA. Germline values: CDR1 SNHLY, CDR2 FYNNEI. This CDR3 region has 14 residues.

The chain combines TRBV4-2 with TRBJ2-7; the TCRdb D gene call, TRBD1, has no DNA to confirm it. Germline V gene sequence: CDR1 LGHNA, CDR2 YNFKEQ. The CDR3 sequence is 13 residues long. The CDR3 loop reads CASRRQSSGEQYF.

The rearrangement uses TRBV27 and TRBJ2-1; TCRdb selects TRBD1, and the lack of DNA leaves this call unchecked. CDR1 is MNHEY, CDR2 SMNVEV, per germline (reference sequence). The CDR3 covers 14 residues. The CDR3 region is CASSLAGPRDEQFF.

The chain recombines TRBV4-2 with TRBJ1-2; TCRdb names TRBD1, which stays unverified in the absence of DNA. The CDR3 loop spans 13 amino acids. Germline-derived CDR1 and CDR2 are LGHNA and YNFKEQ. The chain's CDR3 is CASSHPRDYGYTF.

This chain connects TRBV19 to TRBJ2-1; as DNA is missing, the TRBD2 call by TCRdb cannot be tested. The CDR3 extends over 14 amino acids. Germline-derived CDR1 and CDR2 are LNHDA and SQIVND (reference sequence). Here the CDR3 reads CASSIEGLAGEQFF.

The genes are TRBV29-1 and TRBJ1-2; TCRdb names TRBD1, which stays unverified in the absence of DNA. The CDR3 is 13 residues long. Germline loops: CDR1 SQVTM, CDR2 ANQGSEA. The CDR3 here is CSAPGPSFYGYTF.

The CDR3 reads CASSPTGMALIEAFF. The rearrangement links TRBV18 to TRBJ1-1. The CDR3 has 15 residues. In germline, CDR1 is KGHSH, CDR2 LQKENI.

The chain has TRBV19 and TRBJ2-7. The CDR3 runs 14 residues. Germline CDR1 reads LNHDA; CDR2 reads SQIVND (reference sequence). The CDR3 loop is CASSIVGASYEQYF.

The genes are TRBV28 and TRBJ1-1; the TCRdb call, TRBD1, lacks DNA for checking. The CDR3 loop spans 16 amino acids. The germline V gene encodes CDR1 MDHEN and CDR2 SYDVKM. CDR3: CASSRPGTGANTEAFF.

The chain employs TRBV5-1 and TRBJ2-3; the TCRdb call, TRBD1, lacks DNA for checking. The length of the CDR3 is 17 residues. Germline assignment: CDR1 SGHRS and CDR2 YFSETQ. CDR3 region: CASSLAFGQGAKDTQYF. The full variable domain, in which reference TRBV5-1 and TRBJ2-3 provide the parts outside the CDR3, is KAGVTQTPRYLIKTRGQQVTLSCSPISGHRSVSWYQQTPGQGLQFLFEYFSETQRNKGNFPGRFSGRQFSNSRSEMNVSTLELGDSALYLCASSLAFGQGAKDTQYFGPGTRLTVL.

The CDR3: CASSYAGEWSYEQYF. V gene TRBV6-5 combines with J gene TRBJ2-7; the TCRdb D gene call, TRBD1, has no DNA to confirm it. The CDR3 covers 15 residues. Per germline, CDR1 MNHEY and CDR2 SVGAGI.

The chain employs TRBV5-1 and TRBJ2-7; checking the TCRdb D call of TRBD2 is not possible without DNA. The length of the CDR3 is 12 residues. Germline V lookup: CDR1 SGHRS, CDR2 YFSETQ. The CDR3 reads CASSLSGNEQYF.

The chain couples TRBV29-1 to TRBJ2-1. Per the germline V gene, CDR1 is SQVTM and CDR2 is ANQGSEA. The CDR3 covers 14 residues. The CDR3 loop is CSVETLASVNEQFF.

V gene TRBV11-2 combines with J gene TRBJ2-5; with no DNA, the TCRdb D assignment of TRBD2 cannot be verified. The CDR3 covers 17 residues. Germline loops: CDR1 SGHAT, CDR2 FQNNGV. The CDR3 here is CASSLGLLAGGRETQYF.

The chain uses TRBV29-1 and TRBJ1-4. The CDR3 runs 14 residues. Germline CDR1 SQVTM, CDR2 ANQGSEA. CDR3 region: CSVLDREGPEKLFF.

The V gene is TRBV15, the J gene TRBJ2-2; the D gene TCRdb calls, TRBD1, cannot be checked with no DNA. There are 14 residues in the CDR3. CDR1 LNHNV and CDR2 YYDKDF come from the germline V gene (reference sequence). The CDR3 is CATSRDRGTGELFF.

This chain connects TRBV7-3 to TRBJ1-2; TCRdb's D gene call, TRBD1, goes unchecked for lack of DNA. Per the germline V gene, CDR1 is SGHTA and CDR2 is FQGTGA. The CDR3 spans 13 residues. This CDR3 reads CASSNRGGNGYTF.

The rearrangement uses TRBV6-9 and TRBJ2-7; TCRdb calls TRBD2, which cannot be checked without DNA. The V gene's germline CDR1 is MNHGY and CDR2 SVAAGI. The CDR3 loop spans 13 amino acids. The CDR3 reads CASSSRRVYEQYF.

The V gene is TRBV29-1, the J gene TRBJ2-2; as DNA is missing, the TRBD1 call by TCRdb cannot be tested. The germline gives CDR1 SQVTM, CDR2 ANQGSEA. The CDR3 covers 15 residues. The CDR3 loop is CSVVFRDGGTGELFF.

The chain combines TRBV28 with TRBJ1-1; TCRdb gives TRBD1 as the D gene, but with no DNA this cannot be confirmed. This CDR3 is 17 amino acids long. The germline CDR1 and CDR2 sequences are MDHEN and SYDVKM. This CDR3 is CASSFGHFRQGYTEAFF.

This sequence joins TRBV10-3 and TRBJ2-7. CDR1 is ENHRY and CDR2 is SYGVKD in the germline V gene. There are 12 residues in the CDR3. The CDR3 here is CAISENGLEQYF.

The rearrangement uses TRBV5-6 and TRBJ2-7; checking the TCRdb D call of TRBD1 is not possible without DNA. Germline CDR1 reads SGHDT; CDR2 reads YYEEEE. The CDR3 loop spans 14 amino acids. The CDR3 region is CASRNGTGRVEQYF.

The CDR3: CASSLLSTLGSGEQYF. The chain recombines TRBV27 with TRBJ2-7. Germline CDR1 is MNHEY and CDR2 is SMNVEV (reference sequence). The CDR3 is 16 residues long.

This chain joins TRBV20-1 and TRBJ1-2. CDR1 DFQATT and CDR2 SNEGSKA come from the germline V gene (reference sequence). The CDR3 is 13 residues long. This chain's CDR3 is CSARGGEDYGYTF.

The chain combines TRBV6-2 or TRBV6-3 with TRBJ2-2; without DNA, the TCRdb call of TRBD1 cannot be checked. This CDR3 has 16 residues. CDR1 is MNHEY and CDR2 is SVGEGT in the germline V gene. The chain's CDR3 is CASSHGTGHNTGELFF.

The rearrangement joins TRBV28 to TRBJ1-6; there is no DNA to check the TCRdb D call of TRBD1. In germline, CDR1 is MDHEN, CDR2 SYDVKM. The length of the CDR3 is 13 residues. CDR3 in amino acids: CASRAGANSPLHF.

The rearrangement links TRBV24-1 to TRBJ2-3; TCRdb names TRBD2, which stays unverified in the absence of DNA. The CDR3 consists of 16 residues. CDR1 is KGHDR, CDR2 SFDVKD, per germline. The CDR3 protein is CATSDSLAGEGDTQYF.

V usage is TRBV25-1 and J usage is TRBJ2-2; the D call of TRBD1 rests on TCRdb alone, since no DNA is present to check it. This CDR3 has 16 amino acids. CDR1 MGHDK and CDR2 SYGVNS come from the germline V gene. The CDR3 spells CASSEDRGGEHRELFF.

This chain links TRBV7-9 with TRBJ2-7; TCRdb selects TRBD1, and the lack of DNA leaves this call unchecked. CDR3 length equals 12 residues. The germline gives CDR1 SEHNR, CDR2 FQNEAQ (reference sequence). The CDR3 protein is CASSRDGYEQYF.